The 26 T cell receptor beta chains reported below all come from one sample, sequenced in a study of cytomegalovirus exposure and HLA in healthy donors. Repertoires were generated with immunoSEQ multiplex PCR, while TCRdb's copy carries only in-frame clones and drops some. This table has roughly 150,000 clones, approximately 96% appearing once. Source material: PBMCs. The origin of the receptors is a woman between 18 and 29 years old in good health and CMV-seronegative.

The gene calls are TRBV19 and TRBJ1-1, with D tentatively TRBD1 (6 bases). CDR3 length: 12 residues. Trimming left V 8 bases short and J 5 bases short, with 12 bases between. The germline gives CDR1 LNHDA, CDR2 SQIVND (reference sequence). CDR3 coding DNA: TGTGCCAGTCTACAAGGGGGAACTGAAGCTTTCTTT. Residues: CASLQGGTEAFF.

The chain combines TRBV13 with TRBJ1-2; 9 bases align to TRBD1. After removal of 2 bases from V and 2 bases from J, the junction contained 0 bases not matched to a gene. Germline assignment: CDR1 PRHDT and CDR2 FYEKMQ (reference sequence). CDR3 length: 14 amino acids. DNA of the CDR3: TGTGCCAGCAGCTTAACAGGGGGCAACTATGGCTACACCTTC. This encodes CASSLTGGNYGYTF. Full variable domain (rest looked up from reference TRBV13 and TRBJ1-2): AAGVIQSPRHLIKEKRETATLKCYPIPRHDTVYWYQQGPGQDPQFLISFYEKMQSDKGSIPDRFSAQQFSDYHSELNMSSLELGDSALYFCASSLTGGNYGYTFGSGTRLTVV.

This clone is a singleton in its sample. The chain couples TRBV5-6 to TRBJ1-3; the D is unclear. In germline, CDR1 is SGHDT, CDR2 YYEEEE. The CDR3 runs to 15 residues. Trimming left V 4 bases short and J 2 bases short, with 13 bases between. CDR3 DNA: TGTGCCAGCAGCGCTAGAGGATTCACTGGAAACACCATATATTTT. Translation: CASSARGFTGNTIYF.

The gene calls are TRBV7-9 and TRBJ2-7; 12 nucleotides agree with TRBD1. V lost 2 bases and J lost 4; bases outside the gene matches: 9. Germline CDR1 is SEHNR and CDR2 is FQNEAQ (reference sequence). The CDR3 totals 17 residues. CDR3: CASSLRPGTGGEYEQYF. The CDR3 DNA reads TGTGCCAGCAGCTTACGCCCGGGGACAGGGGGCGAGTACGAGCAGTACTTC.

This sequence joins TRBV6-1 and TRBJ1-6; D possibly corresponds to TRBD1 (5 bases). Germline CDR1 MNHNS, CDR2 SASEGT. The germline V and J ends were trimmed by 4 bases and 10 bases, with 8 bases remaining between them. The CDR3 has 12 amino acids. CDR3 in DNA: TGTGCCAGCAGTGGACGGGGGTCACCCCTCCACTTT. Encoded protein: CASSGRGSPLHF.

The chain couples TRBV9 to TRBJ2-7, with unresolved D. This CDR3 spans 14 amino acids. Germline lookup yields CDR1 SGDLS and CDR2 YYNGEE. The germline V and J ends were trimmed by 4 bases and 3 bases, with 14 bases remaining between them. In DNA form, the CDR3 reads TGTGCCAGCAGCCCCGCTCACAATCGCTACGAGCAGTACTTC. Its protein is CASSPAHNRYEQYF. Combining the CDR3 with reference TRBV9 and TRBJ2-7 gives the whole variable domain DSGVTQTPKHLITATGQRVTLRCSPRSGDLSVYWYQQSLDQGLQFLIQYYNGEERAKGNILERFSAQQFPDLHSELNLSSLELGDSALYFCASSPAHNRYEQYFGPGTRLTVT.

This chain joins TRBV18 and TRBJ1-2; possible D gene TRBD1, 6 bases. The germline V gene encodes CDR1 KGHSH and CDR2 LQKENI. V shed 6 bases and J shed 2 bases, with 13 bases lying between them. This CDR3 region has 14 residues. In nucleotides, the CDR3 is TGTGCCAGCTCGCCGGACAGCGAGAACTATGGCTACACCTTC. Residues: CASSPDSENYGYTF.

The chain employs TRBV30 and TRBJ1-1, with D perhaps matching TRBD1 (5 bases). Germline CDR1 is GTSNPN and CDR2 is SVGIG (reference sequence). Trimming shortened V by 0 bases and J by 5 bases, and 10 bases separated the two germline ends. The CDR3 runs to 13 residues. In DNA form, the CDR3 reads TGTGCCTGGAGTGTAGGGGCTGGGACTGAAGCTTTCTTT. Its protein is CAWSVGAGTEAFF. The whole variable domain, filled in from reference TRBV30 and TRBJ1-1, reads SQTIHQWPATLVQPVGSPLSLECTVEGTSNPNLYWYRQAAGRGLQLLFYSVGIGQISSEVPQNLSASRPQDRQFILSSKKLLLSDSGFYLCAWSVGAGTEAFFGQGTRLTVV.

The chain uses TRBV9 and TRBJ1-6, with D possibly being TRBD1 (5 bases). V was cut by 0 bases and J by 10 bases, with 20 bases left in between. The CDR3 is made up of 17 amino acids. The V gene's germline CDR1 is SGDLS and CDR2 YYNGEE. For the CDR3, the DNA is TGTGCCAGCAGCGTAGCGGCGGAAGGGGCCAAGGGGTCACCCCTCCACTTT. Encoded protein: CASSVAAEGAKGSPLHF. Drawing the rest from reference TRBV9 and TRBJ1-6, the complete variable domain is DSGVTQTPKHLITATGQRVTLRCSPRSGDLSVYWYQQSLDQGLQFLIQYYNGEERAKGNILERFSAQQFPDLHSELNLSSLELGDSALYFCASSVAAEGAKGSPLHFGNGTRLTVT.

The chain joins TRBV6-6 to TRBJ1-1, with D possibly TRBD1 on 5 matching bases. The CDR3 has 13 amino acids. V lost 6 bases to trimming and J lost 2 bases, with 10 bases between them. Germline V gives CDR1 MNHNY, CDR2 SVGAGI (reference sequence). The chain's CDR3 is CASSQTDNTEAFF. Here the CDR3 DNA reads TGTGCCAGCAGCCAGACAGATAACACTGAAGCTTTCTTT.

The chain is built from TRBV27 and TRBJ2-3; the match to TRBD1 covers 7 bases. Trimming cost V 3 bases and J 4 bases; bases outside gene matches: 4. CDR3 length: 14 residues. Germline assignment: CDR1 MNHEY and CDR2 SMNVEV (reference sequence). The CDR3 nucleotides read TGTGCCAGCAGTTTCCTCGACAGGGCAGATACGCAGTATTTT. Translating it yields CASSFLDRADTQYF.

This chain connects TRBV6-1 to TRBJ1-1; D not certain. V was clipped by 4 bases and J by 7 bases, with 13 bases between them. CDR3 length: 13 residues. CDR1 is MNHNS and CDR2 is SASEGT in the germline V gene. CDR3: CASSGIRGFEAFF. CDR3 nucleotides: TGTGCCAGCAGTGGTATACGAGGCTTTGAAGCTTTCTTT.

This clone is a singleton in its sample. J is TRBJ1-3 and V is TRBV5-4, with 8 bases lining up with TRBD1. The trim removed 0 bases at V and 4 bases at J, leaving 9 bases unmatched. Germline V gene lookup returns CDR1 SGHNT and CDR2 YYREEE (reference sequence). The CDR3 sequence is 17 residues long. The CDR3 bases are TGTGCCAGCAGCTTGGCAGGGGGACAGGCTTTCGGAAACACCATATATTTT. The encoded protein is CASSLAGGQAFGNTIYF.

V usage is TRBV6-5 and J usage is TRBJ1-6; TRBD1 aligns across 7 bases. V lost 2 bases and J lost 7; bases outside the gene matches: 8. The CDR3 totals 16 residues. Germline CDR1 is MNHEY and CDR2 is SVGAGI. The CDR3 loop reads CASSYGDSSLNSPLHF. The CDR3 DNA follows: TGTGCCAGCAGTTACGGGGACAGTTCACTGAATTCACCCCTCCACTTT.

V is TRBV4-1 and J is TRBJ2-3; no firm D call. The CDR3 consists of 16 residues. V lost 3 bases and J 3 bases, leaving 16 bases between the germline ends. Germline CDR1 reads MGHRA; CDR2 reads YSYEKL. The DNA of the CDR3 is TGCGCCAGCAGCCAGTCACGGGTTGGTCTTACAGATACGCAGTATTTT. Its translation: CASSQSRVGLTDTQYF.

This rearrangement joins TRBV4-1 to TRBJ2-7; the match to TRBD1 covers 7 bases. Losses at the gene ends were 1 base for V and 2 bases for J; bases not matched to a gene: 2. From germline, CDR1 is MGHRA and CDR2 YSYEKL. The CDR3 contains 14 residues. The CDR3 DNA reads as TGCGCCAGCAGCCAAGGGGGACAGCCCTACGAGCAGTACTTC. Its protein product is CASSQGGQPYEQYF.

The chain is built from TRBV4-1 and TRBJ2-6, with D unresolved. Germline CDR1 is MGHRA and CDR2 is YSYEKL. The CDR3 has 15 residues. Between the trimmed V and J ends, which lost 2 bases and 2 bases, there was a span of 7 bases. This CDR3 reads CASSQYVAGANVLTF. The CDR3 DNA sequence: TGCGCCAGCAGCCAATATGTCGCTGGGGCCAACGTCCTGACTTTC.

V and J are TRBV2 and TRBJ1-1; 10 bases fit TRBD1. CDR3 length: 13 amino acids. V gave up 11 bases and J gave up 3 bases; unmatched junction bases: 6. CDR1 is SNHLY, CDR2 FYNNEI, per germline. As DNA, the CDR3 is TGTGCCGGGGACAGGGGAGGTTACACTGAAGCTTTCTTT. It yields the protein CAGDRGGYTEAFF.

The gene calls are TRBV4-3 and TRBJ1-1; 8 bases are a match to TRBD1. Germline assignment: CDR1 LGHNA and CDR2 YSLEER. This CDR3 has 13 amino acids. The trim removed 1 base at V and 6 bases at J, leaving 1 base unmatched. The CDR3 sequence is CASSQVQGAEAFF. The CDR3 nucleotides read TGCGCCAGCAGCCAAGTACAGGGGGCTGAAGCTTTCTTT.

The rearrangement uses TRBV4-2 and TRBJ1-6; 7 bases line up with TRBD1. The CDR3 is made up of 15 amino acids. The germline gives CDR1 LGHNA, CDR2 YNFKEQ. V shed 1 base, J shed 7 bases, and the junction held 4 bases outside the gene matches. CDR3 nucleotide sequence: TGTGCCAGCAGCCAAGTGACAGGGCAAAATTCACCCCTCCACTTT. As protein: CASSQVTGQNSPLHF.

This sequence joins TRBV13 and TRBJ1-3; D is perhaps TRBD1 (6 bases). Trimming stripped 6 bases from V and 3 bases from J, with 12 bases between. Germline V lookup: CDR1 PRHDT, CDR2 FYEKMQ (reference sequence). This CDR3 has 14 amino acids. The CDR3 DNA reads TGTGCCAGCAGTTATTACAGGGATGGAAACACCATATATTTT. Protein product: CASSYYRDGNTIYF.

This chain joins TRBV29-1 and TRBJ1-2, with 11 bases lining up with TRBD1. In germline, CDR1 is SQVTM, CDR2 ANQGSEA. The CDR3 extends over 13 amino acids. Losses at the gene ends were 7 bases for V and 4 bases for J; bases not matched to a gene: 5. For the CDR3, the DNA is TGCAGCGCTCCGGGACAGGGGGTCTATGGCTACACCTTC. Protein product: CSAPGQGVYGYTF.

The chain is built from TRBV7-9 and TRBJ1-1; 7 bases are a match to TRBD1. Trimming removed 2 bases from V and 6 bases from J; junction bases left unmatched: 3. The CDR3 is made up of 13 amino acids. Germline CDR1 reads SEHNR; CDR2 reads FQNEAQ (reference sequence). The CDR3 DNA is TGTGCCAGCAGCTTACGACAGGGTTCTGAAGCTTTCTTT. This translates into CASSLRQGSEAFF.

The V call is TRBV6-4, the J call TRBJ1-1, with D hard to call. Between the trimmed V and J ends, which lost 0 bases and 3 bases, there was a span of 8 bases. Germline V gives CDR1 MRHNA, CDR2 SNTAGT. The CDR3 consists of 14 residues. The CDR3 loop reads CASSDSSPDTEAFF. CDR3 DNA: TGTGCCAGCAGTGACTCAAGCCCGGACACTGAAGCTTTCTTT.

This clone was recorded a few times. The chain has TRBV19 and TRBJ1-4; D might be TRBD1 (6 bases). This CDR3 comprises 13 residues. The germline CDR1 and CDR2 sequences are LNHDA and SQIVND (reference sequence). The V and J ends lost 1 base and 6 bases respectively, with 6 bases between them. This CDR3 is CASSIAGDEKLFF. The CDR3, as DNA: TGTGCCAGTAGTATAGCAGGGGATGAAAAACTGTTTTTT.

J is TRBJ2-1 and V is TRBV6-1; the match to TRBD2 covers 8 bases. Per the germline V gene, CDR1 is MNHNS and CDR2 is SASEGT. CDR3 length equals 15 residues. The J segment lost 3 bases and the V segment lost 5 bases, leaving 6 bases of the junction unmatched. The CDR3: CASSRTSPIYNEQFF. The CDR3 coding sequence is TGTGCCAGCAGTCGGACTAGCCCCATCTACAATGAGCAGTTCTTC.